The T cell receptor (beta chain) under discussion was sequenced for a study of human T cells and chemical hapten exposure. Each CDR3 protein gets one entry after TCRdb re-called the RACE reads with MiXCR. The sample holds about 120,000 distinct CDR3 sequences, 9.5% to 13% seen once. This CDR3 has 14 residues. Deletions cut 7 bases from V and 1 base from J, with 12 bases between. Germline assignment: CDR1 MNHEY and CDR2 SVGEGT. Time point indicated: patch test 1, 2 weeks after DPC sensitization. Treatment reported: therapeutic diphenylcyclopropenone sensitization with weekly scalp DPC. This TCR was recovered from a woman aged 45 to 65 with alopecia areata. Some clones in this sample may be carry-over from other donors' samples. This chain uses TRBV6-2 or TRBV6-3 with TRBJ2-3; no reliable D call. Sample: whole blood, taken in connection with sensitization to the hapten diphenylcyclopropenone (DPC). The CDR3: CASTRVYGTDTQYF. Here the CDR3 DNA reads TGTGCCAGCACCCGTGTATACGGCACAGATACGCAGTATTTT.